The entry that follows covers one T cell receptor (beta chain) sequence. Antigen specificity is unknown. PCR involved 60 Vbeta and 13 Jbeta primers. Here immunoSEQ multiplex PCR was the method, and the copy in TCRdb shows in-frame clones only, minus some. The repertoire holds about 190,000 clones, with 70% to 80% as singletons. The data were obtained in a study of cytomegalovirus exposure and HLA in healthy donors. Whole-study results and caveats: Most TCR sequences were uncommon, yet certain public TCRs appeared in many donors. It was shown in a later analysis that HLA-associated TCR beta chains were more clonally expanded than other, equally common chains.

The CDR3 consists of 14 residues. Germline CDR1 MGHRA, CDR2 YSYEKL. V was cut by 0 bases and J by 7 bases, with 9 bases left in between. This TCR came from a woman aged 25 to 39 in good health and CMV-seropositive. Sample: PBMCs. The genes are TRBV4-1 and TRBJ1-4; D remains unclear. The CDR3 region has the DNA TGCGCCAGCAGCCAAGACGCCAGGCTTGAAAAACTGTTTTTT. Translation gives CASSQDARLEKLFF.